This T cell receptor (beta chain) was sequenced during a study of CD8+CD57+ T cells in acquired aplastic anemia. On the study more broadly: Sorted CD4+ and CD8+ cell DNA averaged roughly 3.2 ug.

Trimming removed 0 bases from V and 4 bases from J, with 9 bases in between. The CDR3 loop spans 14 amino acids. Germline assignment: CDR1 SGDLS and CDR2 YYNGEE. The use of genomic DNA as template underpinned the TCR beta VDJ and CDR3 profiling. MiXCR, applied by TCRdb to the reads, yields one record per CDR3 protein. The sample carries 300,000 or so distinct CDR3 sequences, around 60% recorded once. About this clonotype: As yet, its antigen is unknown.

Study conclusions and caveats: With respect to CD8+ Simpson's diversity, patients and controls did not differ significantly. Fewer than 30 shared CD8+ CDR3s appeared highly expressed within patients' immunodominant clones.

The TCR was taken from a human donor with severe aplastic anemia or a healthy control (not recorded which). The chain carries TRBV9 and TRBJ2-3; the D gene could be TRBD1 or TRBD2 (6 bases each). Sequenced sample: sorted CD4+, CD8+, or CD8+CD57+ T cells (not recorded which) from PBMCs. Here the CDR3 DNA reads TGTGCCAGCAGCGTAGCTCGGGGGCCAGATACGCAGTATTTT. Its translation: CASSVARGPDTQYF.